This section outlines one T cell receptor (beta chain) sequence together with its context. The antigen is undetermined. This sample was included in a study of early T cells in non-severe SARS-CoV-2 infection. In the study overall: The chains were unpaired, and the sequenced material was bulk RNA from unsorted whole blood.

Trimming shortened V by 1 base and J by 1 base, and 1 base separated the two germline ends. The V gene's germline CDR1 is SQVTM and CDR2 ANQGSEA. CDR3 size: 11 residues. Attachment of unique molecular identifiers to individual cDNA molecules was performed. TCRdb reanalysed the 5' RACE reads using MiXCR and keeps one entry per CDR3 protein. The sample records about 77,000 distinct CDR3 sequences, roughly 12% being singletons. Broader study findings: Anti-spike CD8 responses were favored in VDJdb matching, and private and CD4 specificities were missed.

J is TRBJ2-5 and V is TRBV29-1; D uncertain. Sequencing was performed on whole blood, taken at baseline. This sequence was found in an adult who was a healthcare worker with PCR-confirmed SARS-CoV-2 infection or an uninfected control (not recorded which). The donor label of this sample is uncertain. The CDR3 sequence is CSVEAQETQYF. The CDR3, as DNA: TGCAGCGTTGAAGCCCAAGAGACCCAGTACTTC. Full variable domain (outside the CDR3, taken from reference TRBV29-1 and TRBJ2-5): SAVISQKPSRDICQRGTSLTIQCQVDSQVTMMFWYRQQPGQSLTLIATANQGSEATYESGFVIDKFPISRPNLTFSTLTVSNMSPEDSSIYLCSVEAQETQYFGPGTRLLVL.